The next 29 T cell receptor beta chains were all read from a single sample in a study of blood T cell repertoires in COVID-19. Libraries were prepared by immunoSEQ multiplex PCR; TCRdb keeps only in-frame clonotypes and omits some of them. Of approximately 130,000 clones in the sample, approximately 86% were seen once. The sequenced sample consisted of PBMCs or T cells enriched from blood (not recorded which). All receptors derive from a woman in her fifties or sixties who had recovered from COVID-19.

The chain employs TRBV19 and TRBJ2-2, with 11 bases aligning to TRBD2. CDR3 length equals 17 residues. Per the germline V gene, CDR1 is LNHDA and CDR2 is SQIVND (reference sequence). V lost 4 bases to trimming and J lost 4 bases; unmatched junction nucleotides: 8. The CDR3 DNA reads TGTGCCAGTAGTACCCCCCTAGCGGGGGGACTCACCGGGGAGCTGTTTTTT. Protein product: CASSTPLAGGLTGELFF.

The V gene is TRBV5-4, the J gene TRBJ2-7, with D possibly TRBD1 on 5 matching bases. The ends were cut back, 2 bases at V and 3 bases at J, with 6 bases in the middle. Germline assignment: CDR1 SGHNT and CDR2 YYREEE (reference sequence). The CDR3 consists of 12 residues. CDR3 amino acids: CASSLGVYEQYF. CDR3 in DNA: TGTGCCAGCAGCTTAGGGGTCTACGAGCAGTACTTC. Full variable domain (outside the CDR3, taken from reference TRBV5-4 and TRBJ2-7): ETGVTQSPTHLIKTRGQQVTLRCSSQSGHNTVSWYQQALGQGPQFIFQYYREEENGRGNFPPRFSGLQFPNYSSELNVNALELDDSALYLCASSLGVYEQYFGPGTRLTVT.

The chain uses TRBV10-3 and TRBJ1-4; possible D gene TRBD1, 5 bases. CDR3 size: 13 residues. The germline V gene has CDR1 ENHRY and CDR2 SYGVKD. Trimming removed 3 bases at V and 8 bases at J, with 10 bases between. The CDR3 DNA follows: TGTGCCATCAGTGAAAGGGGCGAGGAAAAACTGTTTTTT. It is translated as CAISERGEEKLFF.

This clone was detected only once. The V call is TRBV29-1, the J call TRBJ2-1; D might be TRBD1 (5 bases). CDR1 SQVTM and CDR2 ANQGSEA come from the germline V gene. CDR3 size: 13 residues. Trimming shortened V by 0 bases and J by 5 bases, and 8 bases separated the two germline ends. CDR3 sequence: CSVEDSDNNEQFF. The CDR3 DNA follows: TGCAGCGTTGAAGACTCGGACAACAATGAGCAGTTCTTC.

This chain links TRBV10-2 with TRBJ1-3; possible D gene TRBD1, 5 bases. This CDR3 region has 16 residues. Germline V gene lookup returns CDR1 WSHSY and CDR2 SAAADI. Trimming stripped 2 bases from V and 4 bases from J, with 15 bases between. The CDR3 reads CASSEAGRRVGNTIYF. Written as DNA, the CDR3 is TGCGCCAGCAGTGAGGCGGGACGGCGGGTAGGAAACACCATATATTTT.

The chain joins TRBV7-9 to TRBJ1-2; possibly TRBD1 for D (6 bases). Trimming pared 0 bases from V and 0 bases from J, leaving 17 bases between. The V gene's germline CDR1 is SEHNR and CDR2 FQNEAQ (reference sequence). The CDR3 extends over 18 amino acids. In DNA, the CDR3 is TGTGCCAGCAGCTTAGCGAAGAATGGACAGAGAGCTAACTATGGCTACACCTTC. As protein: CASSLAKNGQRANYGYTF.

This clone is deemed medium-sized. The rearrangement joins TRBV27 to TRBJ2-7; 10 positions agree with TRBD2. This CDR3 has 16 amino acids. V dropped 6 bases and J dropped 0; count of bases not matched to a gene: 8. Germline assignment: CDR1 MNHEY and CDR2 SMNVEV (reference sequence). Written as DNA, the CDR3 is TGTGCCAGCAGCCTTGTAGCGGGGGGCCTCTCCTACGAGCAGTACTTC. Protein sequence: CASSLVAGGLSYEQYF.

This rearrangement joins TRBV5-1 to TRBJ2-3; 8 positions agree with TRBD1. Per germline, CDR1 SGHRS and CDR2 YFSETQ. After removal of 4 bases from V and 5 bases from J, the junction contained 6 bases not matched to a gene. The CDR3 extends over 14 amino acids. The CDR3 DNA reads TGCGCCAGCAGCCAGGACAGGGATGGAGATACGCAGTATTTT. Protein sequence: CASSQDRDGDTQYF.

The V call is TRBV29-1, the J call TRBJ1-2, with 9 bases matching TRBD1. Germline CDR1 and CDR2: SQVTM and ANQGSEA. V trimming: 5 bases; J trimming: 8 bases; junction bases outside the gene matches: 6. The CDR3 totals 12 residues. The CDR3 nucleotides read TGCAGCGTTCCCGGGACAGGGAGAGGCTACACCTTC. Translation gives CSVPGTGRGYTF.

V is TRBV29-1 and J is TRBJ2-7, with D possibly TRBD2 on 6 matching bases. Trimming removed 7 bases at V and 2 bases at J, with 15 bases between. CDR3 length: 13 residues. Germline V gene data show CDR1 as SQVTM and CDR2 as ANQGSEA. CDR3 region: CSADGGGTYEQYF. The CDR3 coding sequence is TGCAGCGCGGACGGCGGAGGGACCTACGAGCAGTACTTC.

This chain joins TRBV6-5 and TRBJ2-3; 7 bases fit TRBD1. V lost 2 bases and J lost 2; bases outside the gene matches: 4. The CDR3 extends over 15 amino acids. Germline assignment: CDR1 MNHEY and CDR2 SVGAGI. CDR3 sequence reads: CASSYRGQLTDTQYF. The DNA of the CDR3 is TGTGCCAGCAGTTACAGGGGGCAGCTCACAGATACGCAGTATTTT.

The chain is built from TRBV6-5 and TRBJ2-7; 11 bases line up with TRBD2. Germline V gives CDR1 MNHEY, CDR2 SVGAGI. CDR3 length: 15 residues. Trimming at V came to 6 bases and at J to 5 bases, leaving 9 bases not matched to a gene. CDR3 loop: CASRLSSGGLHEQYF. CDR3 DNA: TGTGCCAGCAGACTATCTAGCGGGGGGCTACACGAGCAGTACTTC.

The gene calls are TRBV7-9 and TRBJ2-7, with D tentatively TRBD1 (5 bases). CDR1 is SEHNR and CDR2 is FQNEAQ in the germline V gene (reference sequence). Trimming left V 5 bases short and J 5 bases short, with 13 bases between. The CDR3 contains 13 residues. The CDR3 loop is CASSPAKDNEQYF. CDR3 coding DNA: TGTGCCAGCAGCCCTGCGAAGGACAACGAGCAGTACTTC.

The CDR3 bases are TGTGCCAGCAGGGGGGACAGGGGCGGCAATCAGCCCCAGCATTTT. It yields the protein CASRGDRGGNQPQHF. This sequence joins TRBV6-5 and TRBJ1-5, with 10 bases lining up with TRBD1. The CDR3 has 15 amino acids. After removal of 6 bases from V and 2 bases from J, the junction contained 4 bases not matched to a gene. Germline CDR1 is MNHEY and CDR2 is SVGAGI.

The chain carries TRBV6-5 and TRBJ1-1; D perhaps matches TRBD1 (6 bases). V lost 8 bases and J lost 4, with 14 bases in between. Per germline, CDR1 MNHEY and CDR2 SVGAGI. The CDR3 runs to 13 residues. The CDR3 DNA reads as TGTGCCAGCGCCAAACAGGGTGTCACTGAAGCTTTCTTT. Translated: CASAKQGVTEAFF.

This chain connects TRBV27 to TRBJ2-5; TRBD2 is a possible D gene (5 bases). CDR3 length: 13 amino acids. In germline, CDR1 is MNHEY, CDR2 SMNVEV (reference sequence). Trimming took off 6 bases at V and 5 bases at J, with 13 bases between the two ends. CDR3 protein: CASSTFGEETQYF. For the CDR3, the DNA is TGTGCCAGCAGCACCTTTGGGGAGGAGACCCAGTACTTC.

The chain couples TRBV5-4 to TRBJ2-7, with D perhaps matching TRBD1 (6 bases). The germline gives CDR1 SGHNT, CDR2 YYREEE (reference sequence). This CDR3 region has 16 residues. Trimming cost V 4 bases and J 3 bases, with 20 bases left between them. CDR3 DNA: TGTGCCAGCAGCAACTCTAGGGGGACCGTTAGCTACGAGCAGTACTTC. This translates into CASSNSRGTVSYEQYF. Combining the CDR3 with reference TRBV5-4 and TRBJ2-7 gives the whole variable domain ETGVTQSPTHLIKTRGQQVTLRCSSQSGHNTVSWYQQALGQGPQFIFQYYREEENGRGNFPPRFSGLQFPNYSSELNVNALELDDSALYLCASSNSRGTVSYEQYFGPGTRLTVT.

V usage is TRBV29-1 and J usage is TRBJ2-7; 11 positions match TRBD2. There are 13 residues in the CDR3. V shed 6 bases, J shed 3 bases, and the junction held 4 bases outside the gene matches. Germline values: CDR1 SQVTM, CDR2 ANQGSEA. CDR3 nucleotide sequence: TGCAGCGTCCCCGGGACTAGCGGCTACGAGCAGTACTTC. Translation: CSVPGTSGYEQYF.

The chain has TRBV27 and TRBJ1-2; the D gene is possibly TRBD1 (6 bases). The germline V gene has CDR1 MNHEY and CDR2 SMNVEV (reference sequence). The ends were cut back, 10 bases at V and 5 bases at J, with 11 bases in the middle. This CDR3 is built from 11 residues. In DNA, the CDR3 is TGTGCCACCGCAACAGGGTATGGCTACACCTTC. It is translated as CATATGYGYTF.

The rearrangement uses TRBV18 and TRBJ2-1; 8 nucleotides line up with TRBD1. The germline V gene has CDR1 KGHSH and CDR2 LQKENI. This CDR3 is built from 17 residues. V was pared by 2 bases and J by 8 bases, with 14 bases of the junction left unmatched. The CDR3 DNA reads TGTGCCAGCTCACCAGTCCCCGGACAGGGTATTTGGCATGAGCAGTTCTTC. Amino acids: CASSPVPGQGIWHEQFF.

The rearrangement uses TRBV7-9 and TRBJ2-7; TRBD1 might be the D (7 bases). Trimming left V 4 bases short and J 2 bases short, with 18 bases between. The CDR3 loop spans 16 amino acids. Germline values: CDR1 SEHNR, CDR2 FQNEAQ (reference sequence). In DNA, the CDR3 is TGTGCCAGCAGCTCACTGGGCGGGACAGATACCTACGAGCAGTACTTC. Translating gives CASSSLGGTDTYEQYF.

J is TRBJ1-2 and V is TRBV3-1 (or the pseudogene TRBV3-2); D ambiguous. V was cut by 3 bases and J by 7 bases, with 9 bases left in between. Germline CDR1 and CDR2: LGHDT and YNNKEL (reference sequence). The CDR3 is 12 amino acids. The CDR3 DNA follows: TGTGCCAGCAGCCACCCAGCGGGTGGCTACACCTTC. Translated, it gives CASSHPAGGYTF.

CDR3 in amino acids: CASSFPGQLFGETQYF. DNA of the CDR3: TGTGCCAGTAGTTTTCCGGGACAATTGTTTGGGGAGACCCAGTACTTC. This chain joins TRBV19 and TRBJ2-5, with D perhaps TRBD1 (6 bases). V was pared by 5 bases and J by 5 bases, with 21 bases between. The CDR3 is 16 amino acids. Germline V gene sequence: CDR1 LNHDA, CDR2 SQIVND (reference sequence).

This sequence joins TRBV3-1 (or the pseudogene TRBV3-2) and TRBJ2-7; D may be TRBD1 (5 bases). The CDR3 extends over 13 amino acids. Germline CDR1 and CDR2: LGHDT and YNNKEL (reference sequence). Deletions cut 4 bases from V and 1 base from J, with 8 bases between. The CDR3 nucleotides read TGTGCCAGCAGCCCCGACAGATCCTACGAGCAGTACTTC. Encoded protein: CASSPDRSYEQYF.

The chain employs TRBV7-9 and TRBJ2-5, with a weak D call TRBD2 (5 bases). V gave up 1 base and J gave up 5 bases, with 11 bases separating them. The CDR3 is 14 amino acids. Germline V gene lookup returns CDR1 SEHNR and CDR2 FQNEAQ (reference sequence). In DNA form, the CDR3 reads TGTGCCAGCAGCTTAGATGTAGCGATCGAGACCCAGTACTTC. Amino acid sequence: CASSLDVAIETQYF. Together with reference TRBV7-9 and TRBJ2-5, the CDR3 gives the full variable domain: DTGVSQNPRHKITKRGQNVTFRCDPISEHNRLYWYRQTLGQGPEFLTYFQNEAQLEKSRLLSDRFSAERPKGSFSTLEIQRTEQGDSAMYLCASSLDVAIETQYFGPGTRLLVL.

The chain couples TRBV9 to TRBJ1-6; 9 bases agree with TRBD1. V was clipped by 3 bases and J by 7 bases; unmatched bases: 2. Germline CDR1 SGDLS, CDR2 YYNGEE. CDR3 length: 14 residues. The CDR3 protein is CASSDGQGNSPLHF. CDR3 nucleotides: TGTGCCAGCAGCGACGGACAGGGGAATTCACCCCTCCACTTT.

This chain connects TRBV7-9 to TRBJ1-2; TRBD1 is a possible D gene (6 bases). There are 14 residues in the CDR3. V shed 1 base and J shed 8 bases, with 14 bases lying between them. Germline values: CDR1 SEHNR, CDR2 FQNEAQ (reference sequence). In DNA form, the CDR3 reads TGTGCCAGCAGCTTAGAGTCAGGGGTGGAGGGCTACACCTTC. Encoded protein: CASSLESGVEGYTF.

This CDR3 is CASSLARANQPQHF. The CDR3 DNA is TGTGCCAGCAGCTTAGCCAGGGCCAATCAGCCCCAGCATTTT. J is TRBJ1-5 and V is TRBV7-8; tentatively, D is TRBD1 (5 bases). The CDR3 has 14 amino acids. The germline V gene has CDR1 SGHVS and CDR2 FQNEAQ. V shed 0 bases and J shed 3 bases, with 6 bases lying between them.

This rearrangement joins TRBV7-2 to TRBJ1-1; TRBD1 matches at 9 bases. The germline gives CDR1 SGHTA, CDR2 FQGNSA. CDR3 length equals 14 residues. J gave up 4 bases and V 6 bases, and 6 bases lay outside the gene matches. The CDR3 is CASSFPTGGTEAFF. DNA of the CDR3: TGTGCCAGCAGTTTTCCGACAGGGGGCACTGAAGCTTTCTTT.